There are many counts of the clone carrying this TCR beta chain. Its antigen is not known. V was pared by 5 bases and J by 1 base, with 8 bases between. The CDR3 sequence is 13 residues long. Per the germline V gene, CDR1 is SEHNR and CDR2 is FQNEAQ (reference sequence). This entry is derived from a study of T cells in Graves' hyperthyroidism and ophthalmopathy. Authors of the study amplified TCR beta CDR3 regions from RNA transcripts. RT-PCR in the first round (using the HTBI primer set) targeted the TCR CDR3. A single record per CDR3 protein comes from TCRdb applying MiXCR to the multiplex PCR reads. The sample has around 300,000 distinct CDR3 sequences, around 15% seen once. Points from the study as a whole: Ophthalmopathy was predicted by the model a median of about 6.5 months ahead of onset. Ophthalmopathy stood apart from stable hyperthyroidism in a 13 V-J model.

This clonotype was sampled from a woman in her thirties or forties with Graves' ophthalmopathy. Sequencing used blood. The chain joins TRBV7-9 to TRBJ1-2; D may be TRBD1 (5 bases). The CDR3 is CASSQGVNYGYTF. CDR3 nucleotides: TGTGCCAGCAGCCAGGGCGTTAACTATGGCTACACCTTC.